This entry features one T cell receptor beta chain sequence. This record comes from a study of blood T cell repertoires in COVID-19. Study-level background: Samples came from the United States, Italy and Spain, spanning acute and convalescent COVID-19. The cDNA or gDNA used as material had been derived from T cells, B-cell-depleted T cells, or PBMCs.

In the authors' workflow: The authors estimated nucleated cell counts from reference gene primer amplification. The protocol was immunoSEQ multiplex PCR, while the TCRdb copy is restricted to in-frame clones and leaves out a portion. V, J and clone size were drawn from that table, and D and trimming were deduced from the DNA. The repertoire holds 250,000 to 300,000 clones, with 70% to 90% as singletons. V dropped 3 bases and J dropped 2; count of bases not matched to a gene: 4. Per the germline V gene, CDR1 is SGHNT and CDR2 is YYREEE (reference sequence). The CDR3 extends over 16 amino acids. Sequencing used peripheral blood. This clonotype was sampled from a woman aged 25 to 39 who had recovered from COVID-19. The chain couples TRBV5-4 to TRBJ2-5; 13 nucleotides agree with TRBD2. The CDR3 nucleotides read TGTGCCAGCAGCTGGACTAGCGGGGGCGTTCAAGAGACCCAGTACTTC. It is translated as CASSWTSGGVQETQYF.